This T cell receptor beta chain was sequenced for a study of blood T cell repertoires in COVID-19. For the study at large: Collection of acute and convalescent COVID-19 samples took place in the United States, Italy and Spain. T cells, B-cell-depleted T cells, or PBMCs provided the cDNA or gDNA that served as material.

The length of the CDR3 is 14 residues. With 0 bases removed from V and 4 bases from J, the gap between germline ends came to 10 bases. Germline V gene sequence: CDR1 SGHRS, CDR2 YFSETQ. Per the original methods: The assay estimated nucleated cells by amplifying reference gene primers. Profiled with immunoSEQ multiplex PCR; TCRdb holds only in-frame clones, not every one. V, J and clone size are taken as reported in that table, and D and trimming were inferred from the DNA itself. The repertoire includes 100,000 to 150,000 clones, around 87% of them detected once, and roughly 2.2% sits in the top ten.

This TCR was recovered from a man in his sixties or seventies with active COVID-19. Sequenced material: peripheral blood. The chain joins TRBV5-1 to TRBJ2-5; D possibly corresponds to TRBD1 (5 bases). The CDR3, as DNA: TGCGCCAGCAGCTTGGCTGGGGCCAGAGAGACCCAGTACTTC. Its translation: CASSLAGARETQYF.